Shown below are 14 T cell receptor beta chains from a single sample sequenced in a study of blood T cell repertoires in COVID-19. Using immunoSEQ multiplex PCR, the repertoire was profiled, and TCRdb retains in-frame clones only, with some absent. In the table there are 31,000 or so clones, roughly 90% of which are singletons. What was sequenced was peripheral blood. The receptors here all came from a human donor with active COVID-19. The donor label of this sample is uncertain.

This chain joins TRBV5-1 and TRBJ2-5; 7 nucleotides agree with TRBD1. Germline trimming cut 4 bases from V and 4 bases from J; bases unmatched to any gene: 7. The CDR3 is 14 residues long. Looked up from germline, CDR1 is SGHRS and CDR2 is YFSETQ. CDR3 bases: TGCGCCAGCAGCAGGGAGACAGGGACAGAGACCCAGTACTTC. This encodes CASSRETGTETQYF. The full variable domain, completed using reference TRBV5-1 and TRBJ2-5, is KAGVTQTPRYLIKTRGQQVTLSCSPISGHRSVSWYQQTPGQGLQFLFEYFSETQRNKGNFPGRFSGRQFSNSRSEMNVSTLELGDSALYLCASSRETGTETQYFGPGTRLLVL.

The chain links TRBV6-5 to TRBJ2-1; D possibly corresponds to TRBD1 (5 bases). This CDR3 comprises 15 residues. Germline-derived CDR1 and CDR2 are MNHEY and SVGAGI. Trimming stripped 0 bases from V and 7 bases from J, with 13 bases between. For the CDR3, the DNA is TGTGCCAGCAGTTACTCGGGGCAGGGTGGGAATGAGCAGTTCTTC. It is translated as CASSYSGQGGNEQFF.

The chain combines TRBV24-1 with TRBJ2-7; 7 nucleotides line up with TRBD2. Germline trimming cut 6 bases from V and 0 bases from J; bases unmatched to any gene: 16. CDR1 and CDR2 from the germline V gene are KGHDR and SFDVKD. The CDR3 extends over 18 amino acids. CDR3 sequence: CATSPWTVKAGISYEQYF. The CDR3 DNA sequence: TGTGCCACCAGTCCCTGGACGGTTAAAGCGGGGATCTCCTACGAGCAGTACTTC.

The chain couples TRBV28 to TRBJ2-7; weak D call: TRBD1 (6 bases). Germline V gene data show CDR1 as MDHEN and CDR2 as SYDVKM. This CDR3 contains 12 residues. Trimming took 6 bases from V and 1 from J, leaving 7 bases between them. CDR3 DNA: TGTGCCAGCAGCAGGGGTTCCTACGAGCAGTACTTC. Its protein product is CASSRGSYEQYF.

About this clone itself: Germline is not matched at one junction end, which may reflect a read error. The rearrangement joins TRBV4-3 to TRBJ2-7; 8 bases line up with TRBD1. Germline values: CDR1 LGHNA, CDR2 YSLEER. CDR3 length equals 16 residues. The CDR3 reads CASSQDRSGGSHEQYF. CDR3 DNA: TGCGCCAGCAGCCAAGATCGGTCAGGGGGCTCCCACGAGCAGTACTTC.

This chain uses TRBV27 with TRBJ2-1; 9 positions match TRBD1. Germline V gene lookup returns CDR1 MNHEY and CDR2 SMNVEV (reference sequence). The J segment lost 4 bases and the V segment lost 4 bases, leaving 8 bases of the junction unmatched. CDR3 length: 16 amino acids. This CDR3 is CASSYGTGRGYNEQFF. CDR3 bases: TGTGCCAGCAGTTACGGGACAGGGAGGGGATACAATGAGCAGTTCTTC.

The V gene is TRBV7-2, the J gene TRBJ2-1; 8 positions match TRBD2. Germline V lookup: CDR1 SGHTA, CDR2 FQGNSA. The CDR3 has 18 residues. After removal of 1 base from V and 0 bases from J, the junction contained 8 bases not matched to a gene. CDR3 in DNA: TGTGCCAGCAGCTTAGTTGGGCGGGGGGCCTTCTCCTACAATGAGCAGTTCTTC. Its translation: CASSLVGRGAFSYNEQFF.

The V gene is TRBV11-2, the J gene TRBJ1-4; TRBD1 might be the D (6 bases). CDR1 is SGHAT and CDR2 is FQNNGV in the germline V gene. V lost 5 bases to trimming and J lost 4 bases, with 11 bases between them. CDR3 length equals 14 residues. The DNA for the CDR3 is TGTGCCAGCAGCCAGACAGGACATAATGAAAAACTGTTTTTT. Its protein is CASSQTGHNEKLFF.

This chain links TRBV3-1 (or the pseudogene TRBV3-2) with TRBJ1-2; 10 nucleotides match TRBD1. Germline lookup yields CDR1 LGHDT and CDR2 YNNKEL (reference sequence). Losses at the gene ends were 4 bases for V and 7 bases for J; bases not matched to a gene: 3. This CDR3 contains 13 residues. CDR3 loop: CASSPTGGSGYTF. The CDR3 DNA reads TGTGCCAGCAGCCCGACAGGGGGCTCTGGCTACACCTTC.

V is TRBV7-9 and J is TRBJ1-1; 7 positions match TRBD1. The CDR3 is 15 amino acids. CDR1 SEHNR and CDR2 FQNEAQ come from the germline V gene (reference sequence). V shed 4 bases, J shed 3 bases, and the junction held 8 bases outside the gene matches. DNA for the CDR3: TGTGCCAGCAGCTACAGACAGGGAACGGACACTGAAGCTTTCTTT. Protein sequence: CASSYRQGTDTEAFF.

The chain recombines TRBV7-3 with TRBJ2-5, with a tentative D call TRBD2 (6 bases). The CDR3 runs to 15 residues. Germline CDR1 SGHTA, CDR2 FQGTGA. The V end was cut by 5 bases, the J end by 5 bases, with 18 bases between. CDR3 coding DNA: TGTGCCAGCAGCCTAGACGGCGGGATGGGGGAGACCCAGTACTTC. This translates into CASSLDGGMGETQYF.

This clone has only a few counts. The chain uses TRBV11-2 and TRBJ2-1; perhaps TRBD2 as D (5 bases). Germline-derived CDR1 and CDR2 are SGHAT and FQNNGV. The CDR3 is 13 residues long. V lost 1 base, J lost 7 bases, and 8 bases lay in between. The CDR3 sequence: CASSLVAMNEQFF. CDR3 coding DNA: TGTGCCAGCAGCTTAGTAGCGATGAATGAGCAGTTCTTC.

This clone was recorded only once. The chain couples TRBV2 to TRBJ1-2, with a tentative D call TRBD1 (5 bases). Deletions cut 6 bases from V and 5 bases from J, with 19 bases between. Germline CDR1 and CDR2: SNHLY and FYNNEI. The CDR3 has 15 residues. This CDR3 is CASREWAGMVYGYTF. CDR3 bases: TGTGCCAGCAGAGAATGGGCAGGGATGGTGTATGGCTACACCTTC.

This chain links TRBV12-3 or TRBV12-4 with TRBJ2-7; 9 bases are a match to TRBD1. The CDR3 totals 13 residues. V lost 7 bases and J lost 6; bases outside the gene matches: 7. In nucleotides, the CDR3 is TGTGCCAGCACCCGGGGACAGGGTACCGAGCAGTACTTC. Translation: CASTRGQGTEQYF.